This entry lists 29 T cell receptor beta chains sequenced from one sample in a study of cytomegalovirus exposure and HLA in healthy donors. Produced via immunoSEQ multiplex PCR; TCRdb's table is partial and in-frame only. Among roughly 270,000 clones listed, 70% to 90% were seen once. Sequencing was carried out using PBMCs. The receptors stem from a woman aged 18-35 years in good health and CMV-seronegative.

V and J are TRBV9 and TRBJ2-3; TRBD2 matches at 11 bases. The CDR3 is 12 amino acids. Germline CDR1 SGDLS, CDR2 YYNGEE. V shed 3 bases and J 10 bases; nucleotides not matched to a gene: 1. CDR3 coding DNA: TGTGCCAGCAGCGCGACTAGCGGGGCGCAGTATTTT. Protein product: CASSATSGAQYF.

The CDR3 nucleotides are TGTGCCAGCGGCCTAGGGGAAGTCGGCCAGCCCCAGCATTTT. Residues: CASGLGEVGQPQHF. The chain couples TRBV2 to TRBJ1-5; tentative D call: TRBD1 (5 bases). Trimming shortened V by 8 bases and J by 7 bases, and 18 bases separated the two germline ends. The CDR3 is 14 amino acids. The germline V gene encodes CDR1 SNHLY and CDR2 FYNNEI.

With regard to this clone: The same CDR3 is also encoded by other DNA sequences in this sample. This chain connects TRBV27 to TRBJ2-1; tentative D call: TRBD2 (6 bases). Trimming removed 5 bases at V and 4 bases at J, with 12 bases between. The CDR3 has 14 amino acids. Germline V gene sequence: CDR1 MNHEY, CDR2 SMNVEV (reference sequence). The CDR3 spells CASSPGTGYNEQFF. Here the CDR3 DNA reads TGTGCCAGCAGTCCGGGGACTGGTTACAATGAGCAGTTCTTC.

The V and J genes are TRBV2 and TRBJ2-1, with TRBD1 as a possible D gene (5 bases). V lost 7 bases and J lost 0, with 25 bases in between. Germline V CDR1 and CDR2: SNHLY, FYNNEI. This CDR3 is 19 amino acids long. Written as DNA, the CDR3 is TGTGCCAGCAATAAGGGGCAGGTCCTTCTAGTGAGCTCCTACAATGAGCAGTTCTTC. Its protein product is CASNKGQVLLVSSYNEQFF.

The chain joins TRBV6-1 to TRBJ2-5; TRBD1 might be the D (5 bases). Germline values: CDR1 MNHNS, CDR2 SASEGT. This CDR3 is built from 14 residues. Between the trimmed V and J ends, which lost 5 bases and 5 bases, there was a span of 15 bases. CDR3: CASSRQGIIETQYF. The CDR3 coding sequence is TGTGCCAGCAGTAGGCAGGGAATAATCGAGACCCAGTACTTC.

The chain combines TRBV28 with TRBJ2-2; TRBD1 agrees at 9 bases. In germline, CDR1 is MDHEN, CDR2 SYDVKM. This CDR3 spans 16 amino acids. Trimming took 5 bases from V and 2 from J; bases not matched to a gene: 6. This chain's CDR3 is CASSLTGGRNTGELFF. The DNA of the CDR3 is TGTGCCAGCAGTCTCACAGGGGGCCGTAACACCGGGGAGCTGTTTTTT.

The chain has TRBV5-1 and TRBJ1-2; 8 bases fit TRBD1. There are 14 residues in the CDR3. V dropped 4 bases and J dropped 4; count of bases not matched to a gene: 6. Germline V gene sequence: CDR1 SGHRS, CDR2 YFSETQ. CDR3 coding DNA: TGCGCCAGCAGCGCCCGACAGGGGAGCTATGGCTACACCTTC. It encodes CASSARQGSYGYTF. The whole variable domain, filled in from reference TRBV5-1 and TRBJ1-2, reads KAGVTQTPRYLIKTRGQQVTLSCSPISGHRSVSWYQQTPGQGLQFLFEYFSETQRNKGNFPGRFSGRQFSNSRSEMNVSTLELGDSALYLCASSARQGSYGYTFGSGTRLTVV.

DNA for the CDR3: TGCGCCAGCAGTGGAACGACAGTTGGAGAGCAGTACTTC. Amino acids: CASSGTTVGEQYF. The chain employs TRBV10-1 and TRBJ2-7; a weak D match, TRBD1 (5 bases). This CDR3 is built from 13 residues. Trimming removed 4 bases at V and 7 bases at J, with 14 bases between. CDR1 and CDR2 from the germline V gene are WNHNN and SYGVQD (reference sequence).

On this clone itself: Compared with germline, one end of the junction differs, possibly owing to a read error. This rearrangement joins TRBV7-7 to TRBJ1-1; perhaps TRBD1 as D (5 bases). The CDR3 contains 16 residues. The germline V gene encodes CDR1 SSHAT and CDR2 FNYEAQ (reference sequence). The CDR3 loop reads CASSLGAQGWNTEAFF. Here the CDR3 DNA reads TGTGCTAGCAGCTTAGGGGCTCAGGGTTGGAACACTGAAGCTTTCTTT.

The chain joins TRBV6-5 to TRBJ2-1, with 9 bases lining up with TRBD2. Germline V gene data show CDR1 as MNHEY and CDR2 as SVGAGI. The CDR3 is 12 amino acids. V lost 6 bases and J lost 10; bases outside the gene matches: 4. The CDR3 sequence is CASRFLAGEQFF. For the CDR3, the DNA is TGTGCCAGCAGATTCCTAGCGGGGGAGCAGTTCTTC.

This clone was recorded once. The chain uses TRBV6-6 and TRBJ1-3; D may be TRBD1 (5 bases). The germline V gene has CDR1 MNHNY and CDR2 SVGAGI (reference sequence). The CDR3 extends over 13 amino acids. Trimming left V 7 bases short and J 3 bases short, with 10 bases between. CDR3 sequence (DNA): TGTGCCAGCAACCGGGGGGATGGAAACACCATATATTTT. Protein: CASNRGDGNTIYF.

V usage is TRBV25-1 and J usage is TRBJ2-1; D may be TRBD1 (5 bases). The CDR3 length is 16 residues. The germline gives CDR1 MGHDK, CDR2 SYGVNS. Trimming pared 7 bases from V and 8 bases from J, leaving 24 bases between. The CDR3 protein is CASNESPPQGGDEQFF. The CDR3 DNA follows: TGTGCCAGCAACGAATCCCCCCCCCAGGGTGGTGATGAGCAGTTCTTC.

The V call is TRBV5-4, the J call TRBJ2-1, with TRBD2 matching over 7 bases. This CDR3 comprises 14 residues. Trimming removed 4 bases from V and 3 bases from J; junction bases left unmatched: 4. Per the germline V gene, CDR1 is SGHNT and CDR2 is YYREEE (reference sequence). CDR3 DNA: TGTGCCAGCAGCAAAGCGGGATTCTACAATGAGCAGTTCTTC. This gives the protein CASSKAGFYNEQFF.

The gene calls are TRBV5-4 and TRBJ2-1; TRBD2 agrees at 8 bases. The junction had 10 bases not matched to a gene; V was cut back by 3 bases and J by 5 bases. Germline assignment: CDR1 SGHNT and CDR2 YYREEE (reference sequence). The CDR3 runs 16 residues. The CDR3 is CASSSKREPPDNEQFF. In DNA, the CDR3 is TGTGCCAGCAGCTCAAAGCGGGAGCCACCCGACAATGAGCAGTTCTTC.

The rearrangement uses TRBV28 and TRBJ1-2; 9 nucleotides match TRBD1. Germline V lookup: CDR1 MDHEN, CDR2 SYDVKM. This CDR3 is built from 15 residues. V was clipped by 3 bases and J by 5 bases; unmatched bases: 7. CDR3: CASSFSWDRVYGYTF. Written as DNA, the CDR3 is TGTGCCAGCAGTTTTAGTTGGGACAGGGTGTATGGCTACACCTTC.

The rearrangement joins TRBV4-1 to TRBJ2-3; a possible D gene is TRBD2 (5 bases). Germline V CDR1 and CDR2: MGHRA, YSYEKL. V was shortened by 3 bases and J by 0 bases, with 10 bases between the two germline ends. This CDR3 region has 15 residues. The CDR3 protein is CASSQSAVSTDTQYF. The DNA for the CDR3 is TGCGCCAGCAGCCAGTCAGCGGTGAGCACAGATACGCAGTATTTT.

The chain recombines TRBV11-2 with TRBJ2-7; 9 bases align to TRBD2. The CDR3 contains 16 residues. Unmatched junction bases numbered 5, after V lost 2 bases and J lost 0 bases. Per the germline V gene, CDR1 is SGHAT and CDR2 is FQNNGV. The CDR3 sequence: CASSLIAGGPSYEQYF. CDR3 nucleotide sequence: TGTGCCAGCAGCTTAATCGCGGGAGGGCCCTCCTACGAGCAGTACTTC.

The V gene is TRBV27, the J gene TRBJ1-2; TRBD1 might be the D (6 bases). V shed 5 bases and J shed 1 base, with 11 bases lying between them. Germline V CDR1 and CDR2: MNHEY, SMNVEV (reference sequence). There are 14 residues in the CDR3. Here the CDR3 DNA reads TGTGCCAGCAGTCGTCGACAGGTTAACTATGGCTACACCTTC. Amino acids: CASSRRQVNYGYTF.

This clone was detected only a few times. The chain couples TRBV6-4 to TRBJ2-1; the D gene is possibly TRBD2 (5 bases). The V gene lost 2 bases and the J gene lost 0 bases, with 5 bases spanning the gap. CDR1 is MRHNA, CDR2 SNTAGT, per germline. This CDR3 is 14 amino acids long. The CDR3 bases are TGTGCCAGCAGTGACGAGGGCTCCTACAATGAGCAGTTCTTC. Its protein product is CASSDEGSYNEQFF.

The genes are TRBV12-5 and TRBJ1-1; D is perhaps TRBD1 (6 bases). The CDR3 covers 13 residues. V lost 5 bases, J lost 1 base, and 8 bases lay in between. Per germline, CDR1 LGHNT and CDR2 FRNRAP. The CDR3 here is CASGVTGNTEAFF. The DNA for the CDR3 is TGTGCTAGTGGTGTGACAGGGAACACTGAAGCTTTCTTT.

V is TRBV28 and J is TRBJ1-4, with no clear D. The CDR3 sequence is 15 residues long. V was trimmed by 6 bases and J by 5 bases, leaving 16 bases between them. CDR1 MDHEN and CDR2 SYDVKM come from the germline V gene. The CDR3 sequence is CASRDYSSQNEKLFF. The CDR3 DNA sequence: TGTGCCAGCAGAGACTACAGCAGCCAGAATGAAAAACTGTTTTTT.

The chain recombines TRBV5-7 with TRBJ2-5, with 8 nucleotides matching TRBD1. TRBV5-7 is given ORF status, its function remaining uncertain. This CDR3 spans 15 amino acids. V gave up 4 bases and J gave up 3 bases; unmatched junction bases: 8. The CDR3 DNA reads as TGTGCCAGCAGCCTAGGGGACAGGATGAAAGAGACCCAGTACTTC. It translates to CASSLGDRMKETQYF.

The CDR3 DNA reads TGTGCCAGCAGCGCGGGACTAGCGGGGAAAGCTGAGCAGTTCTTC. It specifies CASSAGLAGKAEQFF. V and J are TRBV7-6 and TRBJ2-1; 13 nucleotides match TRBD2. The CDR3 has 15 amino acids. V shed 5 bases, J shed 9 bases, and the junction held 7 bases outside the gene matches. CDR1 and CDR2 (germline): SGHVS, FNYEAQ.

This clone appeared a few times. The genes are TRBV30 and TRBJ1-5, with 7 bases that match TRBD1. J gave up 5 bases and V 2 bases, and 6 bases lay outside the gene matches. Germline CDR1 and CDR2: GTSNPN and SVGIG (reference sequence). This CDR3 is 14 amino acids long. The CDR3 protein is CAWSPRQGDQPQHF. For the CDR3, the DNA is TGTGCCTGGAGTCCCCGGCAGGGGGATCAGCCCCAGCATTTT.

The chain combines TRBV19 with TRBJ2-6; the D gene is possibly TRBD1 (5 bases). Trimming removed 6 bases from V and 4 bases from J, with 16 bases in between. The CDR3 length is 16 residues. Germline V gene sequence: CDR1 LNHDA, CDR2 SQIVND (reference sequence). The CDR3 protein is CASRGSGFSGANVLTF. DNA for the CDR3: TGTGCCAGTAGAGGCTCAGGGTTTTCGGGGGCCAACGTCCTGACTTTC. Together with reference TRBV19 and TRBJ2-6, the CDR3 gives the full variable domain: DGGITQSPKYLFRKEGQNVTLSCEQNLNHDAMYWYRQDPGQGLRLIYYSQIVNDFQKGDIAEGYSVSREKKESFPLTVTSAQKNPTAFYLCASRGSGFSGANVLTFGAGSRLTVL.

Here the CDR3 reads CASSTWDRAEQFF. CDR3 DNA sequence: TGTGCCAGCAGCACGTGGGACAGGGCAGAGCAGTTCTTC. This sequence joins TRBV5-4 and TRBJ2-1; 9 bases are a match to TRBD1. This CDR3 is built from 13 residues. V lost 4 bases to trimming and J lost 10 bases; unmatched junction nucleotides: 6. Germline V gene sequence: CDR1 SGHNT, CDR2 YYREEE (reference sequence).

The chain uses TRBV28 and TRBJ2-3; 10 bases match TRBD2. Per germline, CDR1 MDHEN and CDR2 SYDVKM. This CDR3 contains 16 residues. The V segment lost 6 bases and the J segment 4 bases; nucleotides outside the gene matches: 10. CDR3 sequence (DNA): TGTGCCAGCAGCACCCCTTGGACTAGCGGCCCAGATACGCAGTATTTT. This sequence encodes CASSTPWTSGPDTQYF. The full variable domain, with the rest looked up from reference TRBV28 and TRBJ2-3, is DVKVTQSSRYLVKRTGEKVFLECVQDMDHENMFWYRQDPGLGLRLIYFSYDVKMKEKGDIPEGYSVSREKKERFSLILESASTNQTSMYLCASSTPWTSGPDTQYFGPGTRLTVL.

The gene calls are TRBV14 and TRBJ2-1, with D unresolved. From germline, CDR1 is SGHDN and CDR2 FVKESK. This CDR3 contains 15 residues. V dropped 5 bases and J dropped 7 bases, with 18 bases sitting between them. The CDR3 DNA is TGTGCCAGCAGCGGGCCAACGTTCATTTGGAATGAGCAGTTCTTC. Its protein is CASSGPTFIWNEQFF. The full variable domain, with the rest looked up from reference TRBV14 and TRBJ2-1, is EAGVTQFPSHSVIEKGQTVTLRCDPISGHDNLYWYRRVMGKEIKFLLHFVKESKQDESGMPNNRFLAERTGGTYSTLKVQPAELEDSGVYFCASSGPTFIWNEQFFGPGTRLTVL.

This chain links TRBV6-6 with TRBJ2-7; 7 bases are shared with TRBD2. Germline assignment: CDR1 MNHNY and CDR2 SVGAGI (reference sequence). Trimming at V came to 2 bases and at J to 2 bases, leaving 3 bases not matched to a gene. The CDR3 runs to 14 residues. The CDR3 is CASSYEGLPYEQYF. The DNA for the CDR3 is TGTGCCAGCAGTTACGAGGGACTACCCTACGAGCAGTACTTC.